This T cell receptor beta chain was identified during a study of cytomegalovirus exposure and HLA in healthy donors. Findings of the study overall: Clonal expansion, a later analysis showed, was greater in HLA-associated TCR beta chains than in equally common others.

The PCR ran on 60 Vbeta and 13 Jbeta primers. Here immunoSEQ multiplex PCR was the method, and the copy in TCRdb shows in-frame clones only, minus some. This sample yields some 220,000 clones, of which approximately 78% are seen a single time; more than 0.45% belongs to the top ten. Germline V gives CDR1 MGHRA, CDR2 YSYEKL. This CDR3 is 22 amino acids long. V lost 4 bases and J lost 4, with 37 bases in between. A remark on this clone: Antigen specificity is unknown.

The V and J genes are TRBV4-1 and TRBJ1-1; tentative D call: TRBD1 (6 bases). This receptor was identified in a boy between 5 and 17 years old in good health and CMV-seronegative. Sequenced sample: PBMCs. The CDR3: CASSPNNFKGVVGVAGVTEAFF. In DNA form, the CDR3 reads TGCGCCAGCAGCCCAAACAATTTTAAGGGGGTTGTCGGGGTAGCTGGGGTCACTGAAGCTTTCTTT.